This T cell receptor beta chain comes out of a study of blood T cell repertoires in COVID-19 (TCRdb year 2020). Broadly, across the study: Collaborator samples came from the United States, Italy and Spain and covered acute and convalescent phases of COVID-19. The prospective study material was composed of cDNA or gDNA derived from T cells, B-cell-depleted T cells, or PBMCs. The dataset comprised deeply sampled blood TCRbeta repertoires from subjects exposed to, actively infected with, or recovered from COVID-19. The repertoires were released in a freely available public database meant as a resource for research on the immune response to SARS-CoV-2. The samples were drawn from two sources: the first 160 participants of the ongoing ImmuneRACE study, and fewer than 1,500 subjects contributed by 6 global collaborators. Sample metadata almost always included a de-identified subject ID, COVID-19 status, age in years and sex. HLA class I and class II types, where available, came from metadata supplied by the sample provider rather than from assay-based typing.

Inclusive of the bounding cysteine and phenylalanine, the CDR3 is 12 residues long. The CDR3 DNA has 36 bases and is translated from base 1. Germline trimming amounts to 5 bases on V and 6 bases on J, with 1 as the count of junction bases outside the gene matches. The germline V gene (reference sequence) specifies SEHNR as CDR1 and FQNEAQ as CDR2. Another Seattle source contributed samples from volunteer blood donors who had recovered from COVID-19. Whole blood was collected in K2EDTA tubes by collaborating institutions according to the institutions' own protocols. For TCRbeta analysis, collaborators shipped samples in one of three forms: frozen whole blood, isolated PBMCs, or DNA extracted from either of those sample types. Paper-wide results and their limitations: Clinical and demographic metadata were provided uncurated, with the amount varying by source and participant.

On this clone: The antigen this receptor binds is unknown. Base qualities are not provided; no much larger clone lies one nucleotide away.

The immunoSEQ Assay, a bias-controlled multiplex PCR, was used to amplify TCRbeta CDR3 regions from genomic DNA. The original methods were these. Nucleated cell counts per sample were estimated from amplification of reference gene primers within the assay. To quantify the absolute abundance of each unique TCRbeta CDR3 rearrangement, sequence reads were collapsed and filtered. For each sample, productive Simpson clonality was calculated as the square root of Simpson's diversity index across productive rearrangements. In TCRdb, the immuneACCESS table is reduced to in-frame sequences with V and J assigned. These tables do not hold every clone; where another copy was compared, an unresolved V gene accounts for under half, and the others remain unexplained. That table supplies the V and J calls and clone size; D and trimming were determined from the DNA. Here the sample has 210,000 or so clones; around nine tenths occur a single time. Together, the top ten hold less than 7.5% of the sample.

This chain is built from TRBV7-9 and TRBJ2-3; TRBD2 agrees with 8 junctional bases. What was sequenced was peripheral blood. The origin of this receptor is a woman aged 40-49 years who had recovered from COVID-19. In nucleotide form, the sequence is TGTGCCAGCAGCCCGGGGGGGGATACGCAGTATTTT. This codes for CASSPGGDTQYF.